This T cell receptor (beta chain) was sequenced for a study of T cell responses to AZD1222 COVID-19 vaccine. Libraries were prepared by immunoSEQ multiplex PCR; TCRdb keeps only in-frame clonotypes and omits some of them. The sample has about 67,000 clones, roughly 80% seen once; the top ten hold about 6%. This receptor was identified in an adult who received the AZD1222 COVID-19 vaccine. This specimen was peripheral blood, taken 28 days after the second AZD1222 dose.

As DNA, the CDR3 is TGTGCCAGCGTATTGAACACTGAAGCTTTCTTT. Translation: CASVLNTEAFF. The V gene is TRBV12-3 or TRBV12-4, the J gene TRBJ1-1; the D is unclear. This CDR3 contains 11 residues. The V end was cut by 8 bases, the J end by 0 bases, with 4 bases between.